This TCR beta chain stems from a study of shared clonotypes between healthy human individuals. Germline-derived CDR1 and CDR2 are SGHDT and YYEEEE. The V end lost 2 bases, the J end lost 3 bases, and 9 bases lay between the germline ends. This CDR3 is built from 15 residues. TCRdb's table, derived via immunoSEQ multiplex PCR, lists solely in-frame clones and lacks some. The sample includes some 2,500,000 clones, around 92% of them seen just once. The chain has TRBV5-6 and TRBJ2-6, with D hard to call. This sequence was found in a man between 18 and 29 years old in good health. Some clones in this sample may be carry-over from other donors' samples. The material sequenced was naive CD4+ T cells from PBMCs. Indicated subset: CD45RA+ positively selected. The CDR3 DNA follows: TGTGCCAGCAGCTTCCGGTTCGGTGGGGCCAACGTCCTGACTTTC. Amino acids: CASSFRFGGANVLTF.